This T cell receptor beta chain stems from a study of cytomegalovirus exposure and HLA in healthy donors. Study-wide findings and caveats: The majority of CMV-associated TCR beta chains were reported as apparently HLA-restricted in a later analysis. Immune exposure information available was restricted to CMV serostatus.

With 60 Vbeta and 13 Jbeta primers, the PCR was carried out. Only in-frame clones appear in the TCRdb table, and some are missing; sequencing was by immunoSEQ multiplex PCR. The table records about 150,000 clones, roughly 79% of them present only once. Points on this clone: Its target is not known.

The germline V gene has CDR1 MNHEY and CDR2 SMNVEV (reference sequence). CDR3 length equals 14 residues. Trimming removed 9 bases from V and 3 bases from J, with 17 bases in between. The chain joins TRBV27 to TRBJ1-1; a possible D gene is TRBD1 (6 bases). Sequencing used PBMCs. This receptor was identified in a man between 18 and 35 years old in good health and CMV-seronegative. CDR3 nucleotides: TGTGCCAGTAAGGGGGGGACGCCTTACACTGAAGCTTTCTTT. Encoded protein: CASKGGTPYTEAFF.